The rows below give T cell receptor beta chains drawn from one sample of a study of shared clonotypes between healthy human individuals. Produced via immunoSEQ multiplex PCR; TCRdb's table is partial and in-frame only. The table shows about 670,000 clones, with 55% to 75% occurring only once. What was sequenced was memory CD4+ T cells sorted from blood. These receptors came from a woman in her twenties or thirties in good health. Each CDR3 is given with its conserved first and last residue. The order of the fields is clone size, V gene, D gene, J gene, CDR3 DNA, CDR3 protein. A D gene is named only where the DNA matches it firmly. The size field is filled for only some rows; it gives once, few, many or a size class.

NA	TRBV6-5	NA	TRBJ2-5	TGTGCCAGCAGTTTTGACATCCCTTGGGATAACAAGCAGTACTTC	CASSFDIPWDNKQYF
NA	TRBV2	TRBD1	TRBJ1-1	TGTGCCAGCAGTTCAAGGGACAGCGCGTTGAGGGCTGAAGCTTTCTTT	CASSSRDSALRAEAFF
NA	TRBV6-1	NA	TRBJ2-7	TGTGCCAGCAGTGAATCTTGGACCCGGGGCGAGCAGTACTTC	CASSESWTRGEQYF
once	TRBV27	TRBD2	TRBJ2-7	TGTGCCAGCAGTCCCCCGGGACTAGTGTACGAGCAGTACTTC	CASSPPGLVYEQYF
NA	TRBV28	NA	TRBJ1-3	TGTGCCAGCGCAAGAGGGGCCTCTGGAAACACCATATATTTT	CASARGASGNTIYF
NA	TRBV10-1	NA	TRBJ2-7	TGCGCCAGCAGCATTCGGTCTCCTCCCTACGAGCAGTACTTC	CASSIRSPPYEQYF
NA	TRBV5-5	NA	TRBJ1-3	TGTGCCAGCAGACAGCTAGTCTCTGGAAACACCATATATTTT	CASRQLVSGNTIYF
NA	TRBV6-1	NA	TRBJ2-7	TGTGCCAGCAGTGAAGCGCGAGGGGTCGAGCAGTACTTC	CASSEARGVEQYF
NA	TRBV5-1	TRBD1	TRBJ1-2	TGCGCCAGCAGCTTAGACAGGGCTTACTATGGCTACACCTTC	CASSLDRAYYGYTF
once	TRBV7-6	TRBD1	TRBJ1-2	TGTGCCAGCAGCTTCCCGGACAGGCATGGCTACACCTTC	CASSFPDRHGYTF
few	TRBV7-8	TRBD2	TRBJ2-1	TGTGCCAGCAGGCCCAAGCGGGAGGGCCACAATGAGCAGTTCTTC	CASRPKREGHNEQFF
few	TRBV7-2	NA	TRBJ1-2	TGTGCCAGCAGCCCACAGGGATTAGGCGGCTACACCTTC	CASSPQGLGGYTF
NA	TRBV11-2	NA	TRBJ2-1	TGTGCCAGCAGCTTAGTAGGCGGGTTCGTCAATGAGCAGTTCTTC	CASSLVGGFVNEQFF
NA	TRBV6-5	NA	TRBJ1-2	TGTGCCAGCAGCCGGGGAGGGGATGGCTACACCTTC	CASSRGGDGYTF
NA	TRBV10-3	NA	TRBJ2-7	TGTGCCATCAGTGAGTCCGCGCCCGTTCTCGAGCAGTACTTC	CAISESAPVLEQYF
NA	TRBV6-1	NA	TRBJ1-2	TGTGCCAGCAGTCAATACTATGGCTACACCTTC	CASSQYYGYTF
NA	TRBV5-4	NA	TRBJ1-4	TGTGCCAGCAGCTTGGGAGGAATTGGGGAAAAACTGTTTTTT	CASSLGGIGEKLFF
NA	TRBV28	NA	TRBJ1-4	TGTGCCAGCAGGACAGCAAGGAGGGAAGAAAAACTGTTTTTT	CASRTARREEKLFF
once	TRBV7-9	TRBD1	TRBJ2-1	TGTGCCAGCAGCCCTACCAGTACAGGGGTCAATGAGCAGTTCTTC	CASSPTSTGVNEQFF
NA	TRBV18	NA	TRBJ1-2	TGTGCCAGCTCACCGGACGGATCCTATGGCTACACCTTC	CASSPDGSYGYTF
few	TRBV10-1	NA	TRBJ1-2	TGCGCCAGCTTTCGTCATGGCTACACCTTC	CASFRHGYTF
NA	TRBV28	TRBD1	TRBJ1-2	TGTGCCAGCAGGAGGGGGCCCTATGGCTACACCTTC	CASRRGPYGYTF
many	TRBV2	NA	TRBJ1-4	TGTGCCAGCAGCCGGGCCCGAGGGGAAAAACTGTTTTTT	CASSRARGEKLFF
NA	TRBV4-2	TRBD1	TRBJ2-1	TGTGCCAGCAGCCAAGGGGACAGAATAGGGAACAATGAGCAGTTCTTC	CASSQGDRIGNNEQFF
once	TRBV28	TRBD1	TRBJ1-2	TGTGCCACCCCCTCCGACAGGGGGATTTTAGGGAACTATGGCTACACCTTC	CATPSDRGILGNYGYTF
once	TRBV19	TRBD1	TRBJ1-2	TGTGCCAGTTTCCAGGACAGGCGTGGCTATGGCTACACCTTC	CASFQDRRGYGYTF
once	TRBV5-1	NA	TRBJ2-7	TGCGCCAGCAGCTTGGACAGTACCTACGAGCAGTACTTC	CASSLDSTYEQYF
NA	TRBV7-9	NA	TRBJ2-7	TGTGCCAGCAGCGCTCGAGGACACTCCTACGAGCAGTACTTC	CASSARGHSYEQYF
NA	TRBV28	TRBD1	TRBJ2-7	TGTGCCAGCAGTTTTGGGGGGACAGGCGGCTACGAGCAGTACTTC	CASSFGGTGGYEQYF
NA	TRBV27	NA	TRBJ1-2	TGTGCCAGCAGTACTACAACGGGGTATGGCTACACCTTC	CASSTTTGYGYTF
NA	TRBV27	TRBD1	TRBJ2-5	TGTGCCAGCAGTTTATGGGGACAGGGGGAGACCCAGTACTTC	CASSLWGQGETQYF
NA	TRBV4-2	TRBD2	TRBJ2-3	TGTGCCAGCAGCCAAGATATCCTGTACGCTAGCGGGAGGGATACGCAGTATTTT	CASSQDILYASGRDTQYF
NA	TRBV10-3	TRBD1	TRBJ2-7	TGTGCCATCAGTGGGACCGGGACAGGGGCCTCCTACGAGCAGTACTTC	CAISGTGTGASYEQYF
NA	TRBV2	TRBD1	TRBJ2-2	TGTGCCAGCAGCGCCAGACAGGGTAACACCGGGGAGCTGTTTTTT	CASSARQGNTGELFF
NA	TRBV19	TRBD1	TRBJ1-5	TGTGCCAGTAGTATGCCCCAGGGGGGGGCAGGTAATCAGCCCCAGCATTTT	CASSMPQGGAGNQPQHF
NA	TRBV14	NA	TRBJ2-7	TGTGCCAGCAGCCAAGAGGGGTTTACAAGCGGGCGGCAATACGAGCAGTACTTC	CASSQEGFTSGRQYEQYF
NA	TRBV5-5	TRBD2	TRBJ2-7	TGTGCCAGCGGGGGCGGGAGGCAACGCGAGCAGTACTTC	CASGGGRQREQYF
NA	TRBV29-1	NA	TRBJ2-2	TGCAGCGTTGAAGGGGACTGGCCCGGGGAGCTGTTTTTT	CSVEGDWPGELFF
NA	TRBV30	NA	TRBJ1-1	TGTGCCTGGAGTGGGGGAGTCGGGACTGAAGCTTTCTTT	CAWSGGVGTEAFF
NA	TRBV9	NA	TRBJ2-3	TGTGCCAGCAGCGGCAAGGGGTATCAAGATACGCAGTATTTT	CASSGKGYQDTQYF
NA	TRBV7-2	TRBD1	TRBJ1-5	TGTGCCAGCAGCGCAGGCACAGACACAGGGGTTAAGCATTTT	CASSAGTDTGVKHF
NA	TRBV7-8	NA	TRBJ2-5	TGTGCCAGCAGCCTAGACGTGCAAGAGACCCAGTACTTC	CASSLDVQETQYF
NA	TRBV5-1	NA	TRBJ2-7	TGCGCCAGCAGCGAAGAGACTACCTACGAGCAGTACTTC	CASSEETTYEQYF
NA	TRBV5-4	NA	TRBJ1-1	TGTGCCAGCAGCTTGCACAAGGACACTGAAGCTTTCTTT	CASSLHKDTEAFF